Each of the 2 T cell receptor beta chains below was sequenced from the same sample in a study of cytomegalovirus exposure and HLA in healthy donors. PCR primers comprised 60 Vbeta and 13 Jbeta primers. Some clones are missing from TCRdb's copy, which holds only in-frame ones; the method was immunoSEQ multiplex PCR. The sample shows approximately 160,000 clones, roughly 76% of them seen only once. Sequenced material: PBMCs. These receptors came from a human donor in good health.

The chain couples TRBV6-1 to TRBJ2-6, with D unresolved. Germline CDR1 and CDR2: MNHNS and SASEGT. V shed 8 bases and J shed 0 bases, with 5 bases lying between them. The CDR3 runs 13 residues. Here the CDR3 DNA reads TGTGCCAGCGGTAGCTCTGGGGCCAACGTCCTGACTTTC. As protein: CASGSSGANVLTF.

The chain is built from TRBV7-2 and TRBJ2-7; D might be TRBD2 (7 bases). Germline values: CDR1 SGHTA, CDR2 FQGNSA. The V end was cut by 7 bases, the J end by 4 bases, with 20 bases between. This CDR3 contains 15 residues. The CDR3 loop reads CASTLGSGGLYEQYF. Written as DNA, the CDR3 is TGTGCCAGCACCCTAGGGTCGGGGGGCCTATACGAGCAGTACTTC.